A selection of T cell receptor beta chains follows, all from one sample in a study of cytomegalovirus exposure and HLA in healthy donors. Assay used: immunoSEQ multiplex PCR; TCRdb lists only in-frame clones, some missing. The data contain under 200,000 clones, about 90% of them singletons. The source material was PBMCs. The receptors originated from a woman under 30 in good health and CMV-seropositive. The CDR3 runs from the conserved cysteine through the conserved F or W. The D gene is left open where the match is weak. Expanded clones are given a class, and other clones once, few, many or no size at all.

j_call clone_size v_call d_call cdr3_nt cdr3_aa
TRBJ2-7 - TRBV15 TRBD2 TGTGCCACCAGCAGTCTTAGCGGGAGGGCCCACGAGCAGTACTTC CATSSLSGRAHEQYF
TRBJ1-4 - TRBV11-1 TRBD1 TGTGCCAGCAGCCGGGACAGCCTTTATGAAAAACTGTTTTTT CASSRDSLYEKLFF
TRBJ1-4 - TRBV10-1 - TGCGCCAGCAGTGATGGGAGGGGAGAAAAACTGTTTTTT CASSDGRGEKLFF
TRBJ1-4 - TRBV18 TRBD1 TGTGCCAGCTCCAGACAGGGGAATGAAAAACTGTTTTTT CASSRQGNEKLFF
TRBJ1-1 - TRBV6-7 - TGTGCCAGCAGTTACTCGTGGACAGCGAACACTGAAGCTTTCTTT CASSYSWTANTEAFF
TRBJ2-1 - TRBV1 - TGCACCAGCAGCCAACGAAGTGAGGAGCAAGCCTACAATGAGCAGTTCTTC CTSSQRSEEQAYNEQFF
TRBJ1-1 - TRBV20-1 - TGCAGTGCCCAGGTCGGCACTGAAGCTTTCTTT CSAQVGTEAFF
TRBJ2-7 - TRBV4-2 TRBD1 TGTGCCAGCAGCCAGGGGGACAGGGGGCAGGAGCAGTACTTC CASSQGDRGQEQYF
TRBJ2-4 - TRBV13 - TGTGCCAGCAGCGAAGCTTCCAGGTCGGCCAAAAACATTCAGTACTTC CASSEASRSAKNIQYF
TRBJ2-7 - TRBV6-1 - TGTGCCAGCAGTGAATGGGATTTACAGGGCCTAGAGCAGTACTTC CASSEWDLQGLEQYF
TRBJ1-5 - TRBV20-1 - TGCAGTGCTACAGGGAATCAGCCCCAGCATTTT CSATGNQPQHF
TRBJ1-1 few TRBV5-4 - TGTGCCAGCAGCGCAGGAAAGAACACTGAAGCTTTCTTT CASSAGKNTEAFF
TRBJ2-2 - TRBV6-5 - TGTGCCAGCAGAAGCGCCGGGGAGCTGTTTTTT CASRSAGELFF
TRBJ2-3 - TRBV5-1 TRBD1 TGCGCCAGCTTTGGACGGGACAGGGGACCAGATACGCAGTATTTT CASFGRDRGPDTQYF
TRBJ1-1 - TRBV29-1 - TGCAGCTTCCTCGGACTTACGAACACTGAAGCTTTCTTT CSFLGLTNTEAFF
TRBJ1-2 - TRBV7-2 - TGTGCCAGCAGCCTAGAGGGGCTGAACTATGGCTACACCTTC CASSLEGLNYGYTF
TRBJ1-1 - TRBV25-1 - TGTGCCAGCAGTGAAGTGTGGGAGACTGAAGCTTTCTTT CASSEVWETEAFF
TRBJ2-5 - TRBV9 TRBD1 TGTGCCAGCAGCGTAGACAGGGGGAGCGGGCAAGAGACCCAGTACTTC CASSVDRGSGQETQYF
TRBJ1-3 - TRBV27 - TGTGCCAGCGGAAGAATTGGGGGGGCGTCTGGAAACACCATATATTTT CASGRIGGASGNTIYF
TRBJ2-5 - TRBV28 TRBD2 TGTGCCAGCAGTTTGCCCGGACTAGGGATGGGGGAGACCCAGTACTTC CASSLPGLGMGETQYF
TRBJ2-3 - TRBV4-3 - TGCGCCAGCAGCCAAGAAGTGGGGCCAGATACGCAGTATTTT CASSQEVGPDTQYF
TRBJ1-1 once TRBV5-6 - TGTGCCAGCAGCTTGAAAACGCGGGATGTGGAAGCTTTCTTT CASSLKTRDVEAFF
TRBJ1-3 - TRBV5-5 TRBD1 TGTGCCAGCAGCTTGGCCCTACAGGGGGTCGGAAACACCATATATTTT CASSLALQGVGNTIYF
TRBJ2-7 - TRBV7-8 - TGTGCCAGCAGCTTAGGAATACCTATAGCGGTCTACGAGCAGTACTTC CASSLGIPIAVYEQYF
TRBJ2-7 - TRBV11-3 - TGTGCCAGCAGCCCACAGATTCCCCCGGAGCAGTACTTC CASSPQIPPEQYF
TRBJ2-1 - TRBV9 TRBD2 TGTGCCAGCAGCGTAGCTCCCGGACTAGCGGGAGGGGCTAGGAATGAGCAGTTCTTC CASSVAPGLAGGARNEQFF
TRBJ1-3 - TRBV9 - TGTGCCAGCAGCGTAGACACCCGTGGAAACACCATATATTTT CASSVDTRGNTIYF